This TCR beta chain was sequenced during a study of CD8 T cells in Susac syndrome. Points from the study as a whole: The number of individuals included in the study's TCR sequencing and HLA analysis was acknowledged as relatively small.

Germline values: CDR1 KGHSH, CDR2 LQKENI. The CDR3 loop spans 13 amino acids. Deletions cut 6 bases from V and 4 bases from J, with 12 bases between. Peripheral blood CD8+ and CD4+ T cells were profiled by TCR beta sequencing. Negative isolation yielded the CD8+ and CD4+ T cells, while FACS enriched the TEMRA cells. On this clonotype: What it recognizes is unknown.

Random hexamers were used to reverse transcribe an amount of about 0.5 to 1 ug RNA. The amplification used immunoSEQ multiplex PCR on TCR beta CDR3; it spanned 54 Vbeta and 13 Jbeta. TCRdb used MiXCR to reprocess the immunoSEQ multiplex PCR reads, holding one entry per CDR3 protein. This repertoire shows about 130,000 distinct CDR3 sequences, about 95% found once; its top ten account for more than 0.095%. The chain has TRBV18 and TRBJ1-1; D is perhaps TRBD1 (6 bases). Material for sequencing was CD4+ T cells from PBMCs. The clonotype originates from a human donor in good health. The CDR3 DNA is TGTGCCAGCTCTACAGGGCTTGGCACTGAAGCTTTCTTT. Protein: CASSTGLGTEAFF.